Below are 27 T cell receptor beta chains sequenced from a single sample in a study of metastatic and nonmetastatic thyroid tumors. Using MiXCR, TCRdb reanalyzed the PCR reads. In the table there are about 50,000 clones, 20% to 25% of which are singletons. No treatment of any kind had been given to any patient before thyroid surgery. The sequenced sample consisted of blood. Receptors originate from a female donor with papillary thyroid cancer or a benign thyroid nodule (not recorded which). Some clones in this sample may be carry-over from other donors' samples.

This clone was recorded many times. The chain uses TRBV5-1 and TRBJ2-1, with D uncertain. Germline CDR1 reads SGHRS; CDR2 reads YFSETQ. V was cut by 1 base and J by 9 bases, with 8 bases left in between. This CDR3 is built from 12 residues. The CDR3 DNA reads TGCGCCAGCAGCTTGACGGCCCGTGAGCAGTTCTTC. It codes for CASSLTAREQFF.

A word on this clone: A much larger clonotype is one base distant, so this may be a read error. The gene calls are TRBV20-1 and TRBJ2-7; TRBD2 matches 8 bases. Germline CDR1 DFQATT, CDR2 SNEGSKA (reference sequence). CDR3 length: 16 residues. The CDR3 reads CISQGKWTSRSRVQYF. In DNA form, the CDR3 reads TGCATTTCTCAGGGCAAATGGACTAGCAGGAGTAGGGTGCAGTACTTC.

The J gene is TRBJ2-7, the V gene TRBV28, with D perhaps TRBD2 (5 bases). In germline, CDR1 is MDHEN, CDR2 SYDVKM. The CDR3 runs to 14 residues. The CDR3, as DNA: TGTGCAACAAGGGAGTCTAGCCGATCCTACGAGCAGTACTTC. Amino acids: CATRESSRSYEQYF.

This clone was picked up a small number of times. J is TRBJ2-1 and V is TRBV4-3; 15 bases are a match to TRBD2. Trimming removed 8 bases from V and 4 bases from J; junction bases left unmatched: 6. Germline lookup yields CDR1 LGHNA and CDR2 YSLEER. This CDR3 contains 16 residues. CDR3 sequence (DNA): TGCGCCAGCCTTGGACTAGCGGGGGGGCCATACAATGAGCAGTTCTTC. It translates to CASLGLAGGPYNEQFF.

This clone has ten or more counts. The genes are TRBV6-2 or TRBV6-3 and TRBJ1-5; possible D gene TRBD1, 6 bases. From germline, CDR1 is MNHEY and CDR2 SVGEGT. The length of the CDR3 is 18 residues. V lost 6 bases, J lost 3 bases, and 24 bases lay in between. CDR3: CASSPLRPTGGHNQPQHF. The CDR3, as DNA: TGTGCCAGCAGCCCTTTACGACCTACTGGGGGGCACAATCAGCCCCAGCATTTT.

This clone was detected only a few times. A much larger clone sits a single nucleotide away, making a read error possible. The chain uses TRBV24-1 and TRBJ2-3; tentatively, D is TRBD1 (6 bases). The CDR3 has 14 residues. The germline V gene has CDR1 KGHDR and CDR2 SFDVKD. Here the CDR3 reads CATRGQYSKDTQYF. The CDR3 DNA sequence: TGTGCCACCAGAGGACAGTATAGCAAAGATACGCAGTATTTT.

On this clone: A junction boundary mismatches the germline segment, possibly from a read error. Here the CDR3 reads CAIRTERDGNTPNYVYTF. The CDR3 nucleotides read TGTGCCATCAGGACCGAACGGGACGGAAATACCCCTAACTATGTCTACACCTTC. This chain uses TRBV10-3 with TRBJ1-2; D might be TRBD1 (5 bases). There are 18 residues in the CDR3. Germline-derived CDR1 and CDR2 are ENHRY and SYGVKD.

Worth noting for this clone: A much larger clone differs by one base, so this may be a read error. The chain couples TRBV5-1 to TRBJ2-5, with D maybe TRBD2 (5 bases). In germline, CDR1 is SGHRS, CDR2 YFSETQ. The CDR3 is made up of 14 amino acids. V lost 3 bases, J lost 6 bases, and 15 bases lay in between. In DNA form, the CDR3 reads TGCGCCAGCAGCTCCGGGAATAGTAGGAAGACCCAGTACTTC. Translating it yields CASSSGNSRKTQYF.

This clone was seen repeatedly, ten times or more. V usage is TRBV10-3 and J usage is TRBJ1-2, with a weak D call TRBD1 (5 bases). The V gene lost 3 bases and the J gene lost 0 bases, with 11 bases spanning the gap. The CDR3 extends over 15 amino acids. The germline CDR1 and CDR2 sequences are ENHRY and SYGVKD. In DNA, the CDR3 is TGTGCCATCAGTGATATGGTCAGGGCTAACTATGGCTACACCTTC. Translation gives CAISDMVRANYGYTF.

This clone was seen ten or more times. The V gene is TRBV28, the J gene TRBJ2-1, with unresolved D. Trimming stripped 7 bases from V and 0 bases from J, with 7 bases between. The CDR3 spans 13 residues. The V gene's germline CDR1 is MDHEN and CDR2 SYDVKM. This chain's CDR3 is CASIPHSYNEQFF. CDR3 bases: TGTGCCAGCATACCGCACTCCTACAATGAGCAGTTCTTC.

The chain is built from TRBV18 and TRBJ2-7, with D hard to call. This CDR3 region has 14 residues. The V and J ends lost 4 bases and 7 bases respectively, with 17 bases between them. Germline CDR1 is KGHSH and CDR2 is LQKENI. CDR3: CASSQTLGPREQYF. The CDR3, as DNA: TGTGCCAGCTCACAAACCCTAGGGCCTCGAGAGCAGTACTTC.

This clone occurred many times. V is TRBV12-3 or TRBV12-4 and J is TRBJ2-7; TRBD1 matches 9 bases. V lost 5 bases, J lost 5 bases, and 7 bases stayed unmatched. The CDR3 runs to 14 residues. The CDR3 sequence is CASSTGTGWHEQYF. DNA for the CDR3: TGTGCCAGCAGTACCGGGACAGGGTGGCACGAGCAGTACTTC.

Many counts were recorded for this clone. For the CDR3, the DNA is TGTGCCAGCAGCTCCCGAAAAGAGACCCAGTACTTC. Translated: CASSSRKETQYF. The chain recombines TRBV13 with TRBJ2-5; D is unclear. Trimming took 4 bases from V and 3 from J, leaving 6 bases between them. Germline V gene sequence: CDR1 PRHDT, CDR2 FYEKMQ (reference sequence). The CDR3 has 12 residues.

This clone is deemed medium-sized. The chain uses TRBV7-9 and TRBJ2-3; D is unclear. Germline CDR1 is SEHNR and CDR2 is FQNEAQ (reference sequence). Trimming stripped 5 bases from V and 2 bases from J, with 17 bases between. There are 16 residues in the CDR3. The CDR3 loop is CASSRNPGGDTDTQYF. CDR3 DNA sequence: TGTGCCAGCAGCCGAAACCCGGGTGGTGACACAGATACGCAGTATTTT.

This clone was observed at least ten times. The V and J genes are TRBV5-1 and TRBJ1-6, with D hard to call. CDR1 is SGHRS and CDR2 is YFSETQ in the germline V gene. Trimming took 0 bases from V and 2 from J, leaving 9 bases between them. This CDR3 comprises 16 residues. CDR3 protein: CASSLGGEPYNSPLHF. CDR3 DNA: TGCGCCAGCAGCTTGGGAGGCGAACCCTATAATTCACCCCTCCACTTT.

This clone was recorded many times. The chain uses TRBV9 and TRBJ1-4; 7 bases align to TRBD1. The CDR3 consists of 15 residues. CDR1 and CDR2 from the germline V gene are SGDLS and YYNGEE. V was pared by 0 bases and J by 8 bases, with 7 bases of the junction left unmatched. The CDR3 coding sequence is TGTGCCAGCAGCGTAGACTTGCAGGGGGAAGAAAAACTGTTTTTT. Encoded protein: CASSVDLQGEEKLFF.

Concerning this clone itself: This CDR3 is missing its conserved last phenylalanine or tryptophan, likely due to a read error. The rearrangement joins TRBV28 to TRBJ2-7; 7 nucleotides match TRBD1. The CDR3 contains 16 residues. CDR1 and CDR2 (germline): MDHEN, SYDVKM. The V and J ends lost 4 bases and 5 bases, in that order; junction bases with no gene match: 14. The CDR3 coding sequence is TGTGCCAGCAGTTCCCCGGTACAGGGGACAAGGAACGAGCAGTACTCC. It translates to CASSSPVQGTRNEQYS.

This clone was seen at least ten times. The chain combines TRBV5-1 with TRBJ2-7; D is perhaps TRBD1 or TRBD2 (6 bases each). Germline CDR1 is SGHRS and CDR2 is YFSETQ. V gave up 0 bases and J gave up 7 bases, with 11 bases separating them. The CDR3 is 13 amino acids. The CDR3 coding sequence is TGCGCCAGCAGCTTGGAGGGGGGCAGGGAGCAGTACTTC. This encodes CASSLEGGREQYF.

This clone has only a few counts. A read error may explain this, as a much larger clone is one base away. J is TRBJ2-3 and V is TRBV5-1, with a weak D call TRBD2 (6 bases). There are 16 residues in the CDR3. Germline V CDR1 and CDR2: SGHRS, YFSETQ. Here the CDR3 DNA reads TGCTCCAGCAGCTTGGAGTCTAGCGCGATCACAGATACGCAGTATTTT. Its protein is CSSSLESSAITDTQYF.

The chain has TRBV27 and TRBJ2-1; 12 nucleotides agree with TRBD2. CDR1 is MNHEY, CDR2 SMNVEV, per germline (reference sequence). CDR3 length: 16 amino acids. The V and J ends lost 7 bases and 4 bases, in that order; junction bases with no gene match: 8. CDR3 in amino acids: CASKTSGTSGYNEQFF. CDR3 bases: TGTGCCAGCAAGACCTCCGGGACTAGCGGGTACAATGAGCAGTTCTTC.

This clone was picked up many times. The V gene is TRBV6-1, the J gene TRBJ1-1; D is undetermined. Trimming removed 4 bases from V and 5 bases from J, with 14 bases in between. Germline assignment: CDR1 MNHNS and CDR2 SASEGT. This CDR3 is 14 amino acids long. CDR3 DNA: TGTGCCAGCAGTGTCACGGGTACCGGAACTGAAGCTTTCTTT. The encoded protein is CASSVTGTGTEAFF.

Of note for this clone: The germline gene is not matched at one end of the junction; a read error may be the cause. V gene TRBV12-5 combines with J gene TRBJ2-2; 10 bases are shared with TRBD2. CDR1 and CDR2 from the germline V gene are LGHNT and FRNRAP. The CDR3 consists of 18 residues. The CDR3 reads CASGFFRAGGTNTGEPFF. CDR3 bases: TGTGCTAGTGGTTTCTTCCGAGCGGGAGGGACGAACACCGGGGAGCCGTTTTTT.

With respect to this clone: A much larger clone is a single base away; this may be a read error. Given the absence of the conserved phenylalanine or tryptophan at the CDR3 end, a read error is likely. The genes are TRBV20-1 and TRBJ2-7; D call uncertain. V was trimmed by 6 bases and J by 1 base, leaving 7 bases between them. The CDR3 has 11 amino acids. The germline CDR1 and CDR2 sequences are DFQATT and SNEGSKA (reference sequence). The CDR3 loop is CSARKSYEQYS. Here the CDR3 DNA reads TGCAGTGCACGCAAGTCCTACGAGCAGTACTCC.

This clone was observed many times. The gene calls are TRBV7-2 and TRBJ2-1, with 11 bases matching TRBD2. Germline V gives CDR1 SGHTA, CDR2 FQGNSA. V lost 8 bases and J lost 4; bases outside the gene matches: 4. The CDR3 extends over 14 amino acids. In DNA, the CDR3 is TGTGCCAGCGGGCTAGCGGGAGGTTACAATGAGCAGTTCTTC. Translated: CASGLAGGYNEQFF.

V usage is TRBV11-2 and J usage is TRBJ1-5; TRBD1 aligns across 10 bases. The V gene end was trimmed by 4 bases and the J gene end by 7 bases; junction bases not matched to a gene: 13. This CDR3 comprises 17 residues. Germline V gives CDR1 SGHAT, CDR2 FQNNGV. CDR3 sequence reads: CASSSKGDRGLVQPQHF. Here the CDR3 DNA reads TGTGCCAGCAGCTCGAAGGGGGACAGGGGTCTTGTACAGCCCCAGCATTTT.

This clone was recorded at least ten times. The chain joins TRBV30 to TRBJ2-1, with 7 positions matching TRBD2. With V trimmed by 4 bases and J by 9 bases, 9 bases remained unmatched. The CDR3 is 13 amino acids. CDR1 is GTSNPN and CDR2 is SVGIG in the germline V gene (reference sequence). Here the CDR3 DNA reads TGTGCCTGGATCGGTGGGAGGGCCAGTGAGCAGTTCTTC. Its translation is CAWIGGRASEQFF.

In regard to this clone: The germline gene is not matched at one end of the junction; a read error may be the cause. The chain uses TRBV9 and TRBJ1-2; TRBD1 might be the D (5 bases). This CDR3 contains 18 residues. The germline V gene encodes CDR1 SGDLS and CDR2 YYNGEE. CDR3 nucleotides: TGTGCCTGCAGCGGGGTTAGTGGCGGGGCCCCATCTAACTATGGCTACACCTTC. Protein sequence: CACSGVSGGAPSNYGYTF.